Listed below are T cell receptor beta chains from one sample, sequenced in a study of blood T cell repertoires in COVID-19. TCRdb's copy holds only in-frame clones and misses some; the assay was immunoSEQ multiplex PCR. The sample gives about 75,000 clones, roughly 85% of which show up once; over 35% is in the top ten. Specimen: peripheral blood. These TCRs come from a human donor in a cohort sampled during active COVID-19. CDR3s include the opening cysteine and the closing phenylalanine or tryptophan.

J	V	CDR3
TRBJ1-2	TRBV5-6	CASSLVRKNYGYTF
TRBJ2-3	TRBV19	CASSIDFPQTSGSPDTQYF
TRBJ1-5	TRBV27	CASSRELHQPQHF
TRBJ2-2	TRBV4-2	CASSSGGPVGELFF
TRBJ2-3	TRBV19	CASSGLAPPDTQYF
TRBJ1-2	TRBV11-2	CASSLGSYGYTF
TRBJ2-6	TRBV10-3	CATRGGVLSGANVLTF
TRBJ2-3	TRBV3-1/TRBV3-2	CASSPESRTQYF
TRBJ1-5	TRBV15	CATSKPGQGALGNQPQHF
TRBJ1-6	TRBV11-3	CASSAGRSNSPLHF
TRBJ2-1	TRBV18	CASSRLETSLGNEQFF
TRBJ2-1	TRBV7-9	CASSPRLAGAQNEQFF
TRBJ1-2	TRBV6-1	CASSPTGTYGYTF
TRBJ2-2	TRBV6-4	CASSETRNSGELFF
TRBJ1-1	TRBV2	CASSLTEMNTEAFF
TRBJ2-5	TRBV24-1	CATSDSGLQETQYF
TRBJ2-5	TRBV4-3	CASSQDVLAGGSGTQYF
TRBJ2-7	TRBV20-1	CSASMGTPSYEQYF
TRBJ1-1	TRBV18	CASSPWTVGNTEAFF
TRBJ1-5	TRBV19	CASSIWAQPQHF
TRBJ2-5	TRBV27	CASSNPGGETQYF
TRBJ2-3	TRBV18	CASSPGQPDTQYF
TRBJ1-4	TRBV6-5	CASRPGTNEKLFF
TRBJ2-7	TRBV7-9	CASSFRGTYEQYF
TRBJ1-2	TRBV10-3	CAISESGTGSVGGYTF
TRBJ2-3	TRBV5-4	CASSLTGRGGLDTQYF
TRBJ2-1	TRBV6-2/TRBV6-3	CASSYGGTSGSYEQFF
TRBJ1-4	TRBV15	CATSRGMGQVQNEKLFF
TRBJ2-1	TRBV7-3	CASSPTGGAGSNEQFF
TRBJ1-5	TRBV3-1/TRBV3-2	CASSQVLGAGQPQHF
TRBJ2-6	TRBV6-2/TRBV6-3	CASSYLLAGANVLTF
TRBJ2-5	TRBV6-5	CASLAGEGETQYF
TRBJ2-7	TRBV7-6	CASSSGGGPYEQYF
TRBJ1-3	TRBV27	CASSLSRRGPLDGNTIYF
TRBJ1-5	TRBV4-3	CASSLNTGSQPQHF
TRBJ2-2	TRBV2	CASSVTSGKGGELFF
TRBJ2-2	TRBV4-2	CASSQELLAGRTGELFF
TRBJ1-4	TRBV6-5	CASNGQFNEKLFF
TRBJ2-1	TRBV2	CASSEDGRAGDEQFF